Below are 19 T cell receptor beta chains sequenced from a single sample in a study of blood T cell repertoires in COVID-19. TCRdb's copy holds only in-frame clones and misses some; the assay was immunoSEQ multiplex PCR. This repertoire shows approximately 210,000 clones, around 86% found once; its top ten account for more than 7%. Material: PBMCs or T cells enriched from blood (not recorded which). The receptors shown here come from a young man in a cohort exposed to, infected with or recovered from COVID-19 (not recorded which).

V is TRBV6-6 and J is TRBJ2-7; TRBD2 matches at 8 bases. From germline, CDR1 is MNHNY and CDR2 SVGAGI (reference sequence). V was clipped by 0 bases and J by 2 bases; unmatched bases: 3. The CDR3 consists of 15 residues. CDR3 in amino acids: CASSYSVAGPYEQYF. In DNA form, the CDR3 reads TGTGCCAGCAGTTACTCAGTAGCGGGACCCTACGAGCAGTACTTC.

The rearrangement links TRBV25-1 to TRBJ2-5, with D perhaps matching TRBD1 (6 bases). Germline-derived CDR1 and CDR2 are MGHDK and SYGVNS. The CDR3 consists of 12 residues. The V end was cut by 6 bases, the J end by 4 bases, with 9 bases between. The CDR3 spells CASSTGRETQYF. CDR3 sequence (DNA): TGTGCCAGCAGCACAGGGCGAGAGACCCAGTACTTC.

The V and J genes are TRBV27 and TRBJ2-7; 8 bases fit TRBD2. V lost 5 bases, J lost 7 bases, and 4 bases stayed unmatched. Germline V gives CDR1 MNHEY, CDR2 SMNVEV (reference sequence). The CDR3 extends over 12 amino acids. The DNA of the CDR3 is TGTGCCAGCAGTCTGACGGGGGGGGAGCAGTACTTC. As protein: CASSLTGGEQYF.

The chain recombines TRBV5-6 with TRBJ2-7; tentative D call: TRBD1 (6 bases). In germline, CDR1 is SGHDT, CDR2 YYEEEE. Trimming cost V 4 bases and J 2 bases, with 19 bases left between them. This CDR3 has 16 amino acids. CDR3 DNA sequence: TGTGCCAGCAGCCAACGATCGACAGGTTCCCCCTACGAGCAGTACTTC. It codes for CASSQRSTGSPYEQYF.

V gene TRBV4-1 combines with J gene TRBJ1-1, with D maybe TRBD1 (5 bases). The CDR3 has 12 amino acids. Germline V gives CDR1 MGHRA, CDR2 YSYEKL. Deletions cut 1 base from V and 8 bases from J, with 8 bases between. The DNA of the CDR3 is TGCGCCAGCAGCCAAGGGACACCCGAAGCTTTCTTT. It translates to CASSQGTPEAFF.

This chain uses TRBV3-1 (or the pseudogene TRBV3-2) with TRBJ2-5, with 12 positions matching TRBD2. The junction had 16 bases not matched to a gene; V was cut back by 6 bases and J by 5 bases. CDR3 length equals 18 residues. Germline V gene data show CDR1 as LGHDT and CDR2 as YNNKEL (reference sequence). For the CDR3, the DNA is TGTGCCAGCAGGGACCTAGCGGGAGGGCGCGTTATGGGGGAGACCCAGTACTTC. Translating gives CASRDLAGGRVMGETQYF.

The genes are TRBV2 and TRBJ1-5, with 10 bases aligning to TRBD1. The CDR3 runs 15 residues. The ends lost 6 bases at V and 4 bases at J; junction bases unmatched: 6. Germline CDR1 SNHLY, CDR2 FYNNEI. The CDR3 region has the DNA TGTGCCAGCAGGGGGGACAGGGGTTTAAATCAGCCCCAGCATTTT. This translates into CASRGDRGLNQPQHF. The full variable domain, its missing parts supplied by reference TRBV2 and TRBJ1-5, is EPEVTQTPSHQVTQMGQEVILRCVPISNHLYFYWYRQILGQKVEFLVSFYNNEISEKSEIFDDQFSVERPDGSNFTLKIRSTKLEDSAMYFCASRGDRGLNQPQHFGDGTRLSIL.

J is TRBJ2-5 and V is TRBV5-1; maybe TRBD1 (6 bases). The CDR3 totals 15 residues. Trimming shortened V by 4 bases and J by 1 base, and 14 bases separated the two germline ends. Germline V CDR1 and CDR2: SGHRS, YFSETQ. The CDR3 nucleotides read TGCGCCAGCAGCCCCCGTCCAGGGGTCCAAGAGACCCAGTACTTC. Translating gives CASSPRPGVQETQYF.

The genes are TRBV6-5 and TRBJ2-1; possibly TRBD2 for D (7 bases). CDR1 and CDR2 (germline): MNHEY, SVGAGI. CDR3 length equals 16 residues. V was pared by 0 bases and J by 9 bases, with 18 bases between. CDR3 sequence: CASSYSRGALQGEQFF. DNA of the CDR3: TGTGCCAGCAGTTACTCACGGGGGGCACTACAGGGTGAGCAGTTCTTC.

This clone was seen only once. J is TRBJ1-2 and V is TRBV28, with TRBD1 identical over 7 bases. Germline CDR1 reads MDHEN; CDR2 reads SYDVKM. The CDR3 is 17 amino acids. V gave up 5 bases and J gave up 4 bases; unmatched junction bases: 16. DNA of the CDR3: TGTGCCAGCAGTCACGAGAAGGGGGCAGGGGTGGGCTATGGCTACACCTTC. Its protein product is CASSHEKGAGVGYGYTF.

The chain has TRBV4-1 and TRBJ2-2; tentatively, D is TRBD2 (6 bases). The CDR3 sequence is 14 residues long. Trimming cost V 0 bases and J 6 bases, with 8 bases left between them. Germline V gene lookup returns CDR1 MGHRA and CDR2 YSYEKL. CDR3 loop: CASSQEGGAGELFF. DNA for the CDR3: TGCGCCAGCAGCCAAGAAGGCGGGGCCGGGGAGCTGTTTTTT.

This clone was recorded once. The chain has TRBV19 and TRBJ1-5; perhaps TRBD1 as D (5 bases). Trimming took off 10 bases at V and 3 bases at J, with 22 bases between the two ends. The germline CDR1 and CDR2 sequences are LNHDA and SQIVND (reference sequence). The CDR3 covers 16 residues. DNA of the CDR3: TGTGCCACCACAAGGGAGGGGCAGGTGAACAATCAGCCCCAGCATTTT. Translating gives CATTREGQVNNQPQHF. The entire variable domain, with the rest obtained from reference TRBV19 and TRBJ1-5, is as follows: DGGITQSPKYLFRKEGQNVTLSCEQNLNHDAMYWYRQDPGQGLRLIYYSQIVNDFQKGDIAEGYSVSREKKESFPLTVTSAQKNPTAFYLCATTREGQVNNQPQHFGDGTRLSIL.

The rearrangement uses TRBV7-2 and TRBJ2-7; 7 bases match TRBD1. V lost 6 bases to trimming and J lost 3 bases; unmatched junction nucleotides: 8. Germline loops: CDR1 SGHTA, CDR2 FQGNSA. This CDR3 spans 14 amino acids. The CDR3, as DNA: TGTGCCAGCAGGGACAGGTTCGGAATCTACGAGCAGTACTTC. Translating it yields CASRDRFGIYEQYF. Variable domain in full (rest from reference TRBV7-2 and TRBJ2-7): GAGVSQSPSNKVTEKGKDVELRCDPISGHTALYWYRQSLGQGLEFLIYFQGNSAPDKSGLPSDRFSAERTGGSVSTLTIQRTQQEDSAVYLCASRDRFGIYEQYFGPGTRLTVT.

The chain has TRBV24-1 and TRBJ2-7; D uncertain. The CDR3 runs to 13 residues. Germline V gene lookup returns CDR1 KGHDR and CDR2 SFDVKD. The V gene lost 6 bases and the J gene lost 3 bases, with 11 bases spanning the gap. The CDR3 loop reads CATSSVENYEQYF. The CDR3 coding sequence is TGTGCCACCAGTTCGGTCGAGAACTACGAGCAGTACTTC.

The chain carries TRBV6-5 and TRBJ1-4; D is ambiguous. V was clipped by 5 bases and J by 2 bases, with 12 bases between them. Germline CDR1 reads MNHEY; CDR2 reads SVGAGI. The length of the CDR3 is 15 residues. The CDR3 spells CASSNPRATNEKLFF. Here the CDR3 DNA reads TGTGCCAGCAGTAATCCACGCGCGACTAATGAAAAACTGTTTTTT.

This clone was seen a few times. This chain joins TRBV10-1 and TRBJ2-1; 7 bases fit TRBD1. Trimming cost V 4 bases and J 5 bases; bases outside gene matches: 14. CDR3 length: 17 residues. Germline-derived CDR1 and CDR2 are WNHNN and SYGVQD (reference sequence). The chain's CDR3 is CASSGVTGYSHNNEQFF. CDR3 nucleotides: TGCGCCAGCAGTGGGGTGACAGGGTATAGTCATAACAATGAGCAGTTCTTC.

This clone came up a few times. The chain recombines TRBV10-1 with TRBJ2-7; perhaps TRBD1 as D (6 bases). Per germline, CDR1 WNHNN and CDR2 SYGVQD (reference sequence). The CDR3 sequence is 12 residues long. Between the trimmed V and J ends, which lost 9 bases and 2 bases, there was a span of 11 bases. DNA of the CDR3: TGCGCCAGGACAGGCAAAGCCTACGAGCAGTACTTC. Amino acid sequence: CARTGKAYEQYF.

The chain links TRBV7-2 to TRBJ2-3; tentatively, D is TRBD1 (6 bases). The germline V gene has CDR1 SGHTA and CDR2 FQGNSA. V was trimmed by 3 bases and J by 4 bases, leaving 17 bases between them. This CDR3 is 16 amino acids long. The CDR3 DNA is TGTGCCAGCAGCTTTACCGGGACAACCACCTCAGATACGCAGTATTTT. Amino acids: CASSFTGTTTSDTQYF.

The chain joins TRBV5-1 to TRBJ2-1; tentatively, D is TRBD2 (5 bases). The V end was cut by 4 bases, the J end by 1 base, with 12 bases between. The germline V gene encodes CDR1 SGHRS and CDR2 YFSETQ. The CDR3 covers 15 residues. In DNA, the CDR3 is TGCGCCAGCAGCCTAAGCGGCCCTTCCTACAATGAGCAGTTCTTC. Residues: CASSLSGPSYNEQFF.